This T cell receptor (beta chain) was recovered during a study of cytomegalovirus exposure and HLA in healthy donors. V lost 3 bases to trimming and J lost 0 bases; unmatched junction nucleotides: 7. The V gene's germline CDR1 is SGDLS and CDR2 YYNGEE. The CDR3 covers 17 residues. Both 60 Vbeta primers and 13 Jbeta primers went into the PCR. Libraries were prepared by immunoSEQ multiplex PCR; TCRdb keeps only in-frame clonotypes and omits some of them. The table lists roughly 200,000 clones, roughly four fifths of them singletons. This clone was observed a single time. V and J are TRBV9 and TRBJ1-3; 9 nucleotides agree with TRBD1. The TCR sequence derives from a woman in her forties in good health and CMV-seronegative. Sequencing input: PBMCs. CDR3 coding DNA: TGTGCCAGCAGCGAACGGGGGACAGGGAGCTCTGGAAACACCATATATTTT. It is translated as CASSERGTGSSGNTIYF.